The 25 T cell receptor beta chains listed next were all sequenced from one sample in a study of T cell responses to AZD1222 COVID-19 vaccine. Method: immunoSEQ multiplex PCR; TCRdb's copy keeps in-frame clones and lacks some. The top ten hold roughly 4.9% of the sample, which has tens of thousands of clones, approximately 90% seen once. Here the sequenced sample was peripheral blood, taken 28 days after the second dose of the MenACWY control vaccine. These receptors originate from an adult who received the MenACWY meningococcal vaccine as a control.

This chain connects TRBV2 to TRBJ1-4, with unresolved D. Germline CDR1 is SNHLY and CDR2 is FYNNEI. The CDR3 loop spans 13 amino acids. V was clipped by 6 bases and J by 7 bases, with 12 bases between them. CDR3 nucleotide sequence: TGTGCCAGCAGCCCCCGGACGGGTGAAAAACTGTTTTTT. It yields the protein CASSPRTGEKLFF.

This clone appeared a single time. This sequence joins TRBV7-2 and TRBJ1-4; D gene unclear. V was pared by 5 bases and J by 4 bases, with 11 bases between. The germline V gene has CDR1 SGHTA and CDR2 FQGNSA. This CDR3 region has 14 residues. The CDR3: CASSPADHNEKLFF. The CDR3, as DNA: TGTGCCAGCAGCCCGGCCGACCATAATGAAAAACTGTTTTTT.

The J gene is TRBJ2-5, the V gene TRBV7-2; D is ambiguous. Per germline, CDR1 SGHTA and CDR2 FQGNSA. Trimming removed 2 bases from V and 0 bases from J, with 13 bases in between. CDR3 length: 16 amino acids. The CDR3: CASSLMGMGNQETQYF. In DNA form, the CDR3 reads TGTGCCAGCAGCTTAATGGGGATGGGGAACCAAGAGACCCAGTACTTC.

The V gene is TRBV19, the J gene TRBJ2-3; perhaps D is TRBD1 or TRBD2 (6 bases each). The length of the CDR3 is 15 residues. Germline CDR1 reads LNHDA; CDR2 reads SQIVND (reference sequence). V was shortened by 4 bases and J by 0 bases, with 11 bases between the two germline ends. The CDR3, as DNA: TGTGCCAGTAGTAGTACAGGGACTAGCACAGATACGCAGTATTTT. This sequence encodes CASSSTGTSTDTQYF. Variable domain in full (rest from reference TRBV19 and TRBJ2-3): DGGITQSPKYLFRKEGQNVTLSCEQNLNHDAMYWYRQDPGQGLRLIYYSQIVNDFQKGDIAEGYSVSREKKESFPLTVTSAQKNPTAFYLCASSSTGTSTDTQYFGPGTRLTVL.

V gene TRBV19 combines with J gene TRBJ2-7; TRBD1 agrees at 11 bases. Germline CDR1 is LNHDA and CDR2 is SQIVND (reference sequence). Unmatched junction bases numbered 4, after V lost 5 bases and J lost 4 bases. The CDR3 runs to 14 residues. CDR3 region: CASSPGTGGYEQYF. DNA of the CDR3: TGTGCCAGTAGTCCCGGGACAGGGGGTTACGAGCAGTACTTC.

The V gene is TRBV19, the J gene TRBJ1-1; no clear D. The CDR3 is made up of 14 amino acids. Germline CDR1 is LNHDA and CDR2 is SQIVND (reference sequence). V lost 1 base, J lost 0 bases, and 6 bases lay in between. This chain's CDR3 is CASSIGGLNTEAFF. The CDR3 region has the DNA TGTGCCAGTAGTATAGGCGGATTGAACACTGAAGCTTTCTTT.

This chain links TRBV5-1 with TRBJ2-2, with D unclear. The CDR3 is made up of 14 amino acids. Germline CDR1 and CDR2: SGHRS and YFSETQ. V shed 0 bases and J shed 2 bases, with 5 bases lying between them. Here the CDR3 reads CASSLVGNTGELFF. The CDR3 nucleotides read TGCGCCAGCAGCTTGGTCGGTAACACCGGGGAGCTGTTTTTT.

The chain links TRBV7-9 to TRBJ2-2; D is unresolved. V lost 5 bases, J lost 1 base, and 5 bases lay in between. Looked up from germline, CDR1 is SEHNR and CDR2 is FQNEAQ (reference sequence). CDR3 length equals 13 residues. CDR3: CASSTQNTGELFF. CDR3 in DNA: TGTGCCAGCAGCACCCAGAACACCGGGGAGCTGTTTTTT.

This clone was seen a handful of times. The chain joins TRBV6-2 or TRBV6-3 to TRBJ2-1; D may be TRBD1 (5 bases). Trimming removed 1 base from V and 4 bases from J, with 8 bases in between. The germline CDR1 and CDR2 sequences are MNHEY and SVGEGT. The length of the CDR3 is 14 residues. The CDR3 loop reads CASSYFNRYNEQFF. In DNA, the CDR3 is TGTGCCAGCAGTTACTTTAACAGGTACAATGAGCAGTTCTTC.

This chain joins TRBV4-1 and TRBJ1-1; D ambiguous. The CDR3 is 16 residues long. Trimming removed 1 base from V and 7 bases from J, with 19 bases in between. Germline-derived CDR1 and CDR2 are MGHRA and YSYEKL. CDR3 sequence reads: CASSQARVRRLSEAFF. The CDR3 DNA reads TGCGCCAGCAGCCAAGCCCGGGTCAGGCGGCTTAGTGAAGCTTTCTTT.

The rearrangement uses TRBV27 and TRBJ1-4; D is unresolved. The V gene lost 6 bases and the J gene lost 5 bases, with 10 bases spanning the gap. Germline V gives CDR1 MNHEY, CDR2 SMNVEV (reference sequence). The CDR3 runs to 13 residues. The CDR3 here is CASRDSQNEKLFF. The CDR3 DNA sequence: TGTGCCAGCAGGGACTCCCAGAATGAAAAACTGTTTTTT.

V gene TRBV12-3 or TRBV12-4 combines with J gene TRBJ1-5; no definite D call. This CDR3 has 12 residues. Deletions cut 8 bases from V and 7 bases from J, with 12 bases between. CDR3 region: CASRQAHQPQHF. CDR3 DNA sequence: TGTGCCAGCCGCCAGGCCCACCAGCCCCAGCATTTT.

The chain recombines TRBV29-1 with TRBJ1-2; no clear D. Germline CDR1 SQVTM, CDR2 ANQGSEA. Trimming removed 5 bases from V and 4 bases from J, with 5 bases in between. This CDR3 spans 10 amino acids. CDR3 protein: CSVYLYGYTF. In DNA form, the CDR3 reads TGCAGCGTTTACCTCTATGGCTACACCTTC.

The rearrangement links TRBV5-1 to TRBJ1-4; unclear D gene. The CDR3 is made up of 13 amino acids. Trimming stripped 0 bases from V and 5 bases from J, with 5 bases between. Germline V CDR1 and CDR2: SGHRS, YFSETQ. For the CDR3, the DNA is TGCGCCAGCAGCTTGGAACCGAATGAAAAACTGTTTTTT. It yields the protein CASSLEPNEKLFF.

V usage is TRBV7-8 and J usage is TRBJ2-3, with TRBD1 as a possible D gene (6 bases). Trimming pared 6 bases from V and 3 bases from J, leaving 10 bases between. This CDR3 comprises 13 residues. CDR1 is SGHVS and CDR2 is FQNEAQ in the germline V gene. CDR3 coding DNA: TGTGCCAGCAGTTTCGACAGGACAGATACGCAGTATTTT. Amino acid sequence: CASSFDRTDTQYF.

This chain's CDR3 is CASSPLAGGSLTQYF. The DNA of the CDR3 is TGTGCCAGTAGTCCGCTAGCTGGGGGCTCACTTACGCAGTATTTT. The rearrangement uses TRBV19 and TRBJ2-3, with a possible D match to TRBD1 (6 bases). CDR3 size: 15 residues. The germline CDR1 and CDR2 sequences are LNHDA and SQIVND (reference sequence). Trimming left V 5 bases short and J 8 bases short, with 20 bases between. Full variable domain (remainder filled in from reference TRBV19 and TRBJ2-3): DGGITQSPKYLFRKEGQNVTLSCEQNLNHDAMYWYRQDPGQGLRLIYYSQIVNDFQKGDIAEGYSVSREKKESFPLTVTSAQKNPTAFYLCASSPLAGGSLTQYFGPGTRLTVL.

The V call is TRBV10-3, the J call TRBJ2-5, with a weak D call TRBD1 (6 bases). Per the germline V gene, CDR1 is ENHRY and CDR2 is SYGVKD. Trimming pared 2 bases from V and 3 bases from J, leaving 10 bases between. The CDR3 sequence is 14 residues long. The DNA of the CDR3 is TGTGCCATCAGTGAGACAGGGTTTGAAGAGACCCAGTACTTC. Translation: CAISETGFEETQYF.

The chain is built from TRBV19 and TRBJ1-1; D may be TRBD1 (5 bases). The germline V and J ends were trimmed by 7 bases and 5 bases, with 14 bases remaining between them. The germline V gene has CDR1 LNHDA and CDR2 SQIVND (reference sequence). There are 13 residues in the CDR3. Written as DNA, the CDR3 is TGTGCCAGTACCCGGGACGGTGGAACTGAAGCTTTCTTT. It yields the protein CASTRDGGTEAFF.

Here the CDR3 reads CASGPQGLLGYTF. CDR3 bases: TGTGCCAGCGGGCCACAGGGTTTGTTAGGCTACACCTTC. V usage is TRBV12-3 or TRBV12-4 and J usage is TRBJ1-2, with D tentatively TRBD1 (6 bases). The CDR3 is 13 residues long. Between the trimmed V and J ends, which lost 8 bases and 8 bases, there was a span of 18 bases.

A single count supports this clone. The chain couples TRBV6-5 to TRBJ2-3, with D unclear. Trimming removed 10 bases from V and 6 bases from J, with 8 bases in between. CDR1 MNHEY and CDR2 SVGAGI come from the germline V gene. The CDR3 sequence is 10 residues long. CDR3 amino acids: CATMLDTQYF. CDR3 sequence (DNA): TGTGCCACCATGCTGGATACGCAGTATTTT.

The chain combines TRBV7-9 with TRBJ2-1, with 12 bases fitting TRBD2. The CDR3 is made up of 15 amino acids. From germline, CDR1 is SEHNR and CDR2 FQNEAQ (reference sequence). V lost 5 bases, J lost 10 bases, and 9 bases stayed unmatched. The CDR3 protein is CASSPRLAGEWEQFF. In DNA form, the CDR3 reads TGTGCCAGCAGCCCCCGACTAGCGGGGGAATGGGAGCAGTTCTTC.

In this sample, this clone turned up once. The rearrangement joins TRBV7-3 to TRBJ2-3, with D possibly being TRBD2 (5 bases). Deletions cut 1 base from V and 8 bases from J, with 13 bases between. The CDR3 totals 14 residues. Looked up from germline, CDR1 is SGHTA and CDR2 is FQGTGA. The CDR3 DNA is TGTGCCAGCAGCTTAAGGACTGACCTTGGTACGCAGTATTTT. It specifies CASSLRTDLGTQYF.

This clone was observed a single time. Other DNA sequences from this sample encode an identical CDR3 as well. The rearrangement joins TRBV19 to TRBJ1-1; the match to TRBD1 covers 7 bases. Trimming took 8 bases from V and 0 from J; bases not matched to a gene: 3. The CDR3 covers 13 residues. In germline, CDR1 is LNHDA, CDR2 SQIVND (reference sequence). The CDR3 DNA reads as TGTGCCAGTGCCGGGACAGTGAACACTGAAGCTTTCTTT. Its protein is CASAGTVNTEAFF. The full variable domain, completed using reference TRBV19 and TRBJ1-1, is DGGITQSPKYLFRKEGQNVTLSCEQNLNHDAMYWYRQDPGQGLRLIYYSQIVNDFQKGDIAEGYSVSREKKESFPLTVTSAQKNPTAFYLCASAGTVNTEAFFGQGTRLTVV.

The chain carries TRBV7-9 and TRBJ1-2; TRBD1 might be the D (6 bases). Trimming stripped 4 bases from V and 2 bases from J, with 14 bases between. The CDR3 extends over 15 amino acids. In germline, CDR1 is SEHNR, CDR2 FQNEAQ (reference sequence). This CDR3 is CASSYRQANNYGYTF. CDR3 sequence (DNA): TGTGCCAGCAGCTACCGACAGGCGAACAACTATGGCTACACCTTC.

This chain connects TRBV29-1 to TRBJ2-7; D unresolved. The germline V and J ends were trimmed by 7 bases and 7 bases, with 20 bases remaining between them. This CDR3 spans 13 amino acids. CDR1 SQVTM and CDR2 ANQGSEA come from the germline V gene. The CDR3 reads CSARSSMDLEQYF. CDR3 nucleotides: TGCAGCGCTCGGTCGTCGATGGATTTAGAGCAGTACTTC.